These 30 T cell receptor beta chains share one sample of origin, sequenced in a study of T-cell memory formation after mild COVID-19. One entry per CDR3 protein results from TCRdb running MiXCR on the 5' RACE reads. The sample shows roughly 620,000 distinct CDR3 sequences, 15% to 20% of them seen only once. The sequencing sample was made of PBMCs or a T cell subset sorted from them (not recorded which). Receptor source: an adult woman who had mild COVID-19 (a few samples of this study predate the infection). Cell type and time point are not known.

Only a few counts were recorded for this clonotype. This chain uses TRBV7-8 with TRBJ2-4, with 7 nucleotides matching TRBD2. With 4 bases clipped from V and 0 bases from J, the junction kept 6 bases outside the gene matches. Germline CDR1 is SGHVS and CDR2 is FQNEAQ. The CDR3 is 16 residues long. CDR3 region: CASSSGDYLAKNIQYF. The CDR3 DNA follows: TGTGCCAGCAGCTCGGGGGACTACCTAGCCAAAAACATTCAGTACTTC.

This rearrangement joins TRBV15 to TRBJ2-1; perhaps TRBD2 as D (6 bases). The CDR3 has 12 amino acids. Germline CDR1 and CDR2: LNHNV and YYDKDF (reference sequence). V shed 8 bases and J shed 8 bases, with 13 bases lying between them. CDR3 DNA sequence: TGTGCCACCGGGGGGTCACAATATGAGCAGTTCTTC. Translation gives CATGGSQYEQFF.

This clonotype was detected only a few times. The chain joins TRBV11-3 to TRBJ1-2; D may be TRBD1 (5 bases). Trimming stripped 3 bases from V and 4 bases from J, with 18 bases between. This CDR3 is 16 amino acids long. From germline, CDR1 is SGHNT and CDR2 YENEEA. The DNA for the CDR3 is TGTGCCAGCAGCTTCGCCGTTTCGGGGGGAGGCTATGGCTACACCTTC. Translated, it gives CASSFAVSGGGYGYTF.

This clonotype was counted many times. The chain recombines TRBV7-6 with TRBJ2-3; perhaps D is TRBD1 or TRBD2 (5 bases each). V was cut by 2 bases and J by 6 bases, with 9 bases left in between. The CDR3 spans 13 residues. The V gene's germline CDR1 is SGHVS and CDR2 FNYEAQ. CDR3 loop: CASSLNRRDTQYF. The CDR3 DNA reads TGTGCCAGCAGCTTAAACAGGAGGGATACGCAGTATTTT.

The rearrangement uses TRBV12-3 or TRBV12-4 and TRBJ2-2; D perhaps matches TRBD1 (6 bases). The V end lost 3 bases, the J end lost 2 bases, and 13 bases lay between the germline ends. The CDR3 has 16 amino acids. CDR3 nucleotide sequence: TGTGCCAGCAGTTTGTCCGACAGGATTAACACCGGGGAGCTGTTTTTT. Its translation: CASSLSDRINTGELFF.

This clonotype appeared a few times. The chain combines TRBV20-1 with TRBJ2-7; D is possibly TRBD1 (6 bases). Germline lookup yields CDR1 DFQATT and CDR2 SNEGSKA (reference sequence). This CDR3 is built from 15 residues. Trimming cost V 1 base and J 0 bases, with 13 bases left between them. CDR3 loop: CSARGDRSISYEQYF. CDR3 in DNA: TGCAGTGCTAGAGGAGACAGGTCCATCTCCTACGAGCAGTACTTC.

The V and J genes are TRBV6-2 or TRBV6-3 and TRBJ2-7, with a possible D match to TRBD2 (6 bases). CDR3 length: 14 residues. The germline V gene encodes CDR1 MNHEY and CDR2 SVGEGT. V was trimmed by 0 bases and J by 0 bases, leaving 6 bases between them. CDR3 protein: CASSYSTSSYEQYF. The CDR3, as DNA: TGTGCCAGCAGTTACTCGACTAGCTCCTACGAGCAGTACTTC.

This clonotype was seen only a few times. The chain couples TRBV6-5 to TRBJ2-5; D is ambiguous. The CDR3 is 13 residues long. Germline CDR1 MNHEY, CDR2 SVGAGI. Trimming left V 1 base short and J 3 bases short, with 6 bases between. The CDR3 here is CASSYWQEETQYF. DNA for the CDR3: TGTGCCAGCAGTTACTGGCAGGAAGAGACCCAGTACTTC.

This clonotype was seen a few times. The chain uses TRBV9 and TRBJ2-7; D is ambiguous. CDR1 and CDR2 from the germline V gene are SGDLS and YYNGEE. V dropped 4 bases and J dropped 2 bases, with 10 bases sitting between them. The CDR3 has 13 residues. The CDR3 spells CASSPGHTYEQYF. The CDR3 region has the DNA TGTGCCAGCAGCCCCGGTCATACCTACGAGCAGTACTTC. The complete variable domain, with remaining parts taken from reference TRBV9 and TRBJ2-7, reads DSGVTQTPKHLITATGQRVTLRCSPRSGDLSVYWYQQSLDQGLQFLIQYYNGEERAKGNILERFSAQQFPDLHSELNLSSLELGDSALYFCASSPGHTYEQYFGPGTRLTVT.

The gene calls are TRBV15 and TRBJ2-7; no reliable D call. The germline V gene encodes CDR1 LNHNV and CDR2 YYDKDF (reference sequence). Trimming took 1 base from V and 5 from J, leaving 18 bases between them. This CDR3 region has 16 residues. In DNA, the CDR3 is TGTGCCACCAGCAGAGGTTCGGCGGACCCTCGGAACGAGCAGTACTTC. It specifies CATSRGSADPRNEQYF.

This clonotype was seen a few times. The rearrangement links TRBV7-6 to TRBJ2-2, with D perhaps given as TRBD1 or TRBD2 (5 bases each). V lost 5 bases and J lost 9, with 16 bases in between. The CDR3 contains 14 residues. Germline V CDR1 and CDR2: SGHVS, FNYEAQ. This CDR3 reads CASSHGTSSRELFF. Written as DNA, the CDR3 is TGTGCCAGCAGCCATGGGACCAGCTCAAGGGAGCTGTTTTTT.

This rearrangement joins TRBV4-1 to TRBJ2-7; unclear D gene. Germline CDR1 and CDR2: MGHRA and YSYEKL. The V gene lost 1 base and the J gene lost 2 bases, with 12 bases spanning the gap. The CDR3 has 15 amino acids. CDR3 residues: CASSQVPDGAYEQYF. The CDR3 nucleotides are TGCGCCAGCAGCCAAGTCCCGGACGGAGCCTACGAGCAGTACTTC.

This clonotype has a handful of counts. The CDR3 coding sequence is TGTGCCAGCAGCGTAGGTCGCCTCCTCGACTATGGCTACACCTTC. Its protein is CASSVGRLLDYGYTF. The chain is built from TRBV9 and TRBJ1-2; D is unresolved. Germline assignment: CDR1 SGDLS and CDR2 YYNGEE. Trimming stripped 0 bases from V and 3 bases from J, with 12 bases between. This CDR3 comprises 15 residues.

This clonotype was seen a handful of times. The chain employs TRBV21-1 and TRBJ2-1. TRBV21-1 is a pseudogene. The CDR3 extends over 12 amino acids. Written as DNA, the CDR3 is TGTGCCAGCCGAAGAGAGGACAATGAGCAGTTCTTC. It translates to CASRREDNEQFF.

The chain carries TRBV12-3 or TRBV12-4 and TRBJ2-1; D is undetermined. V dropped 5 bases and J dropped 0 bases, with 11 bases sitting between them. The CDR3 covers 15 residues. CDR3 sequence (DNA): TGTGCCAGCAGTCCCTTCGGCGGCTCCTACAATGAGCAGTTCTTC. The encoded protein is CASSPFGGSYNEQFF.

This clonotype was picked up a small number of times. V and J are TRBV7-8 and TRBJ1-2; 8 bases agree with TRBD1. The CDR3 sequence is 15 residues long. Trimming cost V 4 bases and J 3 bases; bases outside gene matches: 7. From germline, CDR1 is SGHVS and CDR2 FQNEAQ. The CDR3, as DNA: TGTGCCAGCAGCTCAACAGGGGGTCTCTACTATGGCTACACCTTC. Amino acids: CASSSTGGLYYGYTF.

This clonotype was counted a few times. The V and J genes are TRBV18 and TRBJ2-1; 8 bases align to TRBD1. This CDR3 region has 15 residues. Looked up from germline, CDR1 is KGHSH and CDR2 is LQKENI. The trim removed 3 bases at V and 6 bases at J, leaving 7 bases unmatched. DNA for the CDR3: TGTGCCAGCTCACCTCGGACAGGGAGAGGCAATGAGCAGTTCTTC. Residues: CASSPRTGRGNEQFF.

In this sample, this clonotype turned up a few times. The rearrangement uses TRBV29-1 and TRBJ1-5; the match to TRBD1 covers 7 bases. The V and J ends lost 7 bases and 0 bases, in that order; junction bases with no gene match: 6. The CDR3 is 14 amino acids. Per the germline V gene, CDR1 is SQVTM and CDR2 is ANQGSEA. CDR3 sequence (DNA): TGCAGCGCCCTCCCAGGGGGTAGCAATCAGCCCCAGCATTTT. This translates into CSALPGGSNQPQHF.

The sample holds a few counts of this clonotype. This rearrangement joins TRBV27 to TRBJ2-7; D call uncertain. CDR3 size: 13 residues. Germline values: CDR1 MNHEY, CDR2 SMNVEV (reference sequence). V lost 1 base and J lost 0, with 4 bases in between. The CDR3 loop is CASSLFSSYEQYF. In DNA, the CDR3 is TGTGCCAGCAGTTTATTCAGCTCCTACGAGCAGTACTTC.

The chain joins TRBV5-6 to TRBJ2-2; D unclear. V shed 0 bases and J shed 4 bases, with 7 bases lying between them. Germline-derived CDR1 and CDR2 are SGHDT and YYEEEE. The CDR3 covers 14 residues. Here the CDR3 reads CASSLAVRTGELFF. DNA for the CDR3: TGTGCCAGCAGCTTGGCAGTCCGCACCGGGGAGCTGTTTTTT.

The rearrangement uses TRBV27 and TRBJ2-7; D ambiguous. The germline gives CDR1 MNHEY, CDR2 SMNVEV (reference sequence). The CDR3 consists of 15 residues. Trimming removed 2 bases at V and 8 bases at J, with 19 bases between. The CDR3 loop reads CASSLDTTPSSKQYF. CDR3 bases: TGTGCCAGCAGTTTAGACACCACCCCCTCGTCGAAGCAGTACTTC.

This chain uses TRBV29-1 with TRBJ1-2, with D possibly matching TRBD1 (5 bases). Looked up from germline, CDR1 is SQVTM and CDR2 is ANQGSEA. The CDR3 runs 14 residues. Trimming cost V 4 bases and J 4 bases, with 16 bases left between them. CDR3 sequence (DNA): TGCAGCGTTGCTAGGAGGGGCCGAGCCTATGGCTACACCTTC. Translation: CSVARRGRAYGYTF.

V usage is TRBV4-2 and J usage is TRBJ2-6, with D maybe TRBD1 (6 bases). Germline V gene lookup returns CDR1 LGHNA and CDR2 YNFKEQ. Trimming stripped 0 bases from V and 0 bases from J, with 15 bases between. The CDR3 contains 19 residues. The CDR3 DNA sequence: TGTGCCAGCAGCCAAGAGACAGGCCTCCGTTACTCTGGGGCCAACGTCCTGACTTTC. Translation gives CASSQETGLRYSGANVLTF.

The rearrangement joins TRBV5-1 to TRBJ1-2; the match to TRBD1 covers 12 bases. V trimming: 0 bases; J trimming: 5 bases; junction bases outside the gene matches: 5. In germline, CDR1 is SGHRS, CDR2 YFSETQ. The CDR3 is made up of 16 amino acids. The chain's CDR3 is CASSLAGTGGEYGYTF. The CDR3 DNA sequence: TGCGCCAGCAGCTTGGCCGGGACAGGGGGCGAGTATGGCTACACCTTC.

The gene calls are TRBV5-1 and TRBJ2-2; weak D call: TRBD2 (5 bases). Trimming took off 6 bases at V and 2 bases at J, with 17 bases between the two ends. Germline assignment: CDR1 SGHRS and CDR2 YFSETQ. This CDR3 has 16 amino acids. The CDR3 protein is CASTPVGLANTGELFF. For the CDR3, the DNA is TGCGCCAGCACCCCGGTAGGGCTAGCCAACACCGGGGAGCTGTTTTTT.

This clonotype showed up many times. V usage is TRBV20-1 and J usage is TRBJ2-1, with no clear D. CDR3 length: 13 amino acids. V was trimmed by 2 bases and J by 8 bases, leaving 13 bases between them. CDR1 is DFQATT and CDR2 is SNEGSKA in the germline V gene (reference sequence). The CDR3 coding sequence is TGCAGTGCTAGATCCGGCCCCTCCGATGAGCAGTTCTTC. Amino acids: CSARSGPSDEQFF.

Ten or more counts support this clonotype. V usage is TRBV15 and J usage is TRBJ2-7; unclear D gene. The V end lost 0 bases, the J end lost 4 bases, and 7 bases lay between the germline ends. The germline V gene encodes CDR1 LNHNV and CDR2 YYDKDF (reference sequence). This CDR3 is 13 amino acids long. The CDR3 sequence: CATSRDPGYEQYF. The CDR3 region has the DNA TGTGCCACCAGCAGAGATCCGGGTTACGAGCAGTACTTC.

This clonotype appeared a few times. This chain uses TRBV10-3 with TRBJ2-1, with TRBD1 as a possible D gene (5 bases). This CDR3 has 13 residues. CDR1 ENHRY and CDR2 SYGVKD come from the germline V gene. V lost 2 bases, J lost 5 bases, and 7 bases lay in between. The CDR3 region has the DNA TGTGCCATCAGTGAGGCAGGGAACAATGAGCAGTTCTTC. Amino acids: CAISEAGNNEQFF.

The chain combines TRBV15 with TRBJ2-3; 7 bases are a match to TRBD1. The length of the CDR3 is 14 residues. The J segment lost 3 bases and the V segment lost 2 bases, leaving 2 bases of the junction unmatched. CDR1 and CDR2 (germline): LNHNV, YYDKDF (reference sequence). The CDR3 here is CATSRPQGTDTQYF. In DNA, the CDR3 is TGTGCCACCAGCAGACCACAGGGGACAGATACGCAGTATTTT.

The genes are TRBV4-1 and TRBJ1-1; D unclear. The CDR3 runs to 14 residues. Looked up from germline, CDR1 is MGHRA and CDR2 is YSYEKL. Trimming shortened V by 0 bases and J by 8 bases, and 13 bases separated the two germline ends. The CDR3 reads CASSQEGVWAEAFF. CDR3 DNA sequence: TGCGCCAGCAGCCAAGAGGGAGTATGGGCCGAAGCTTTCTTT.